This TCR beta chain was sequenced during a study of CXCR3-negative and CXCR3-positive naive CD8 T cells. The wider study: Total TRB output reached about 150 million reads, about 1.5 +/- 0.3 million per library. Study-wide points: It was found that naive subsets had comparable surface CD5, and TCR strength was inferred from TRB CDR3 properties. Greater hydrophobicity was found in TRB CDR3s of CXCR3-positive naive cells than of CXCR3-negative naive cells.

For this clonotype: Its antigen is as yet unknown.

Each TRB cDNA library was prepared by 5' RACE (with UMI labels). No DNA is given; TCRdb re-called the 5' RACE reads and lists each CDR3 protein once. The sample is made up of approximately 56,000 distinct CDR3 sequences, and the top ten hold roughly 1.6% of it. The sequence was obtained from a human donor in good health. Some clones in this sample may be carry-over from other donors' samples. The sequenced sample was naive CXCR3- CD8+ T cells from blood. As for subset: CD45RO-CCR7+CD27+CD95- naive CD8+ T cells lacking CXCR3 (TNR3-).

CDR3 protein: CSAAGGPTDTQYF. The chain employs TRBV20-1 and TRBJ2-3; TCRdb's D call of TRBD2 is untestable without DNA. The CDR3 runs 13 residues. Germline V CDR1 and CDR2: DFQATT, SNEGSKA (reference sequence).